One sample yielded the 9 T cell receptor beta chains listed below, sequenced in a study of lung T cells in sarcoidosis with Löfgren's syndrome (dated by TCRdb to about 2017). These reads were obtained on an Illumina MiSeq. TCRdb reprocessing: public reads trimmed at Q25 with fastp, clones called with MiXCR, in-frame beta chains kept. Entries are consolidated by CDR3 protein sequence, retaining the most common genes and DNA. For this sample the table gives roughly 63,000 distinct CDR3 sequences, of which over 20% were detected only once. The ten top clones hold 2% to 2.5% of the sample. Sequenced input: CD4+ T cells from PBMCs. These receptors all stem from a human donor with sarcoidosis (Löfgren's syndrome or another form), or a control subject (not recorded which).

This rearrangement joins TRBV12-3 or TRBV12-4 to TRBJ2-3, with D perhaps matching TRBD1 (5 bases). The CDR3 consists of 15 residues. V was pared by 5 bases and J by 0 bases, with 12 bases between. CDR3 loop: CASSPDRPSTDTQYF. CDR3 bases: TGTGCCAGCAGTCCCGACAGACCTAGCACAGATACGCAGTATTTT.

This clonotype was seen repeatedly, ten times or more. The chain joins TRBV20-1 to TRBJ2-5; 8 positions match TRBD2. The germline V gene has CDR1 DFQATT and CDR2 SNEGSKA (reference sequence). The CDR3 is 14 amino acids. The ends lost 2 bases at V and 5 bases at J; junction bases unmatched: 7. For the CDR3, the DNA is TGCAGTGCTAGAATAGCGGGAATTGGGGAGACCCAGTACTTC. Translated, it gives CSARIAGIGETQYF.

This clonotype has a count of ten or more. This chain uses TRBV7-2 with TRBJ1-1; D perhaps matches TRBD1 (5 bases). Germline V CDR1 and CDR2: SGHTA, FQGNSA. The CDR3 consists of 14 residues. V was pared by 1 base and J by 4 bases, with 10 bases between. This CDR3 reads CASSLVGARTEAFF. DNA of the CDR3: TGTGCCAGCAGCTTAGTAGGGGCTCGCACTGAAGCTTTCTTT.

This clonotype was observed at least ten times. The rearrangement uses TRBV20-1 and TRBJ2-5, with 12 nucleotides matching TRBD2. The CDR3 covers 16 residues. Germline lookup yields CDR1 DFQATT and CDR2 SNEGSKA (reference sequence). With 3 bases clipped from V and 10 bases from J, the junction kept 15 bases outside the gene matches. CDR3 sequence (DNA): TGCAGTGCTAGCCCTAGCGGGGGGGCCAAGAGATCGATCCAGTACTTC. Protein: CSASPSGGAKRSIQYF.

This clonotype was counted many times. The rearrangement uses TRBV28 and TRBJ1-5; 9 positions agree with TRBD1. V shed 6 bases, J shed 4 bases, and the junction held 7 bases outside the gene matches. The CDR3 extends over 15 amino acids. CDR1 and CDR2 (germline): MDHEN, SYDVKM. The CDR3 nucleotides read TGTGCCAGCAGCTTCCGGGACAGGGAAAATCAGCCCCAGCATTTT. Translation: CASSFRDRENQPQHF.

The rearrangement joins TRBV18 to TRBJ1-2; D remains ambiguous. Trimming pared 5 bases from V and 7 bases from J, leaving 23 bases between. Per germline, CDR1 KGHSH and CDR2 LQKENI. The length of the CDR3 is 16 residues. Here the CDR3 reads CASSASQEGLGFGYTF. Written as DNA, the CDR3 is TGTGCCAGCTCAGCCTCGCAAGAAGGGCTAGGATTTGGCTACACCTTC.

This clonotype has ten or more counts. The V and J genes are TRBV27 and TRBJ2-3; D remains ambiguous. V shed 3 bases and J shed 7 bases, with 14 bases lying between them. Germline CDR1 and CDR2: MNHEY and SMNVEV (reference sequence). The CDR3 spans 14 residues. The CDR3 DNA reads TGTGCCAGCAGTTTGGAACGCCGCCTGAATACGCAGTATTTT. Amino acids: CASSLERRLNTQYF.

This chain connects TRBV28 to TRBJ1-1, with D perhaps TRBD1 (5 bases). The ends were cut back, 8 bases at V and 1 base at J, with 17 bases in the middle. The germline gives CDR1 MDHEN, CDR2 SYDVKM. This CDR3 region has 15 residues. The CDR3 nucleotides are TGTGCCAGCCGAGGGGACGATGTTGGGAACACTGAAGCTTTCTTT. Protein: CASRGDDVGNTEAFF. Full variable domain (missing parts from reference TRBV28 and TRBJ1-1): DVKVTQSSRYLVKRTGEKVFLECVQDMDHENMFWYRQDPGLGLRLIYFSYDVKMKEKGDIPEGYSVSREKKERFSLILESASTNQTSMYLCASRGDDVGNTEAFFGQGTRLTVV.

Ten or more counts support this clonotype. J is TRBJ1-2 and V is TRBV12-3 or TRBV12-4; 10 positions agree with TRBD1. V lost 4 bases to trimming and J lost 8 bases; unmatched junction nucleotides: 4. This CDR3 region has 13 residues. Here the CDR3 reads CASSSTGGDGYTF. CDR3 nucleotides: TGTGCCAGCAGTTCGACAGGGGGCGACGGCTACACCTTC.